The clone carrying this T cell receptor beta chain was observed once. This entry belongs to a study of shared T cell receptors in the human thymus. The assay was immunoSEQ multiplex PCR, and TCRdb's table has in-frame clones only and misses some. The sample comprises hundreds of thousands of clones, approximately 89% of which are singletons, and 0.0094% rests with the top ten. These data were also filed under a second study, of human thymus T cells. As that study records: The donors were infants in Finland with congenital heart defects, otherwise immunologically healthy. Thymus pieces cut out during corrective heart surgery were the tissue that was used. Apparent skewing of V and J gene usage characterized both thymic and blood repertoires. Related reports documented highly overlapping thymic repertoires among unrelated individuals.

Input material: thymocytes. The receptor's source is a boy in the first two years of life with a congenital heart defect.

CDR3 nucleotides: TGTGCCAGCAGTGACTCGATTTTCGGGGGGGCGCTCACTGAAGCTTTCTTT. Its translation is CASSDSIFGGALTEAFF. The V gene is TRBV6-4, the J gene TRBJ1-1, with D maybe TRBD1 (6 bases). V gave up 0 bases and J gave up 4 bases, with 18 bases separating them. The CDR3 has 17 residues. Per the germline V gene, CDR1 is MRHNA and CDR2 is SNTAGT.